The clone carrying this T cell receptor (beta chain) was counted between two and nine times. These data originate in a study of T cells after yellow fever vaccination. TCRdb re-called the 5' RACE reads with MiXCR, one entry per CDR3 protein. The sample lists approximately 600,000 distinct CDR3 sequences, approximately 13% seen once, with more than 13% in the top ten. Germline V CDR1 and CDR2: LGHNA, YSLEER. V lost 2 bases and J 4 bases, leaving 9 bases between the germline ends. CDR3 size: 14 residues. The clonotype comes from a man aged 25 to 45 who received the YFV17D yellow fever vaccine. This chain links TRBV4-3 with TRBJ1-3; possibly TRBD1 for D (5 bases). The material was PBMCs, obtained on the day of the yellow fever booster vaccination. The CDR3 DNA sequence: TGCGCCAGCAGCCAAACAGGTCCCGGAAACACCATATATTTT. This translates into CASSQTGPGNTIYF.